Presented here are 22 T cell receptor beta chains from one specimen sequenced in a study of spatial heterogeneity in lung cancer. In TCRdb, the 5' RACE reads were re-called with MiXCR into one record per CDR3 protein. The sample records 35,000 or so distinct CDR3 sequences, 5.2% being singletons. The time point is: sample taken at primary tumor resection. Whole RNA came from tumor, nontumor lung or frozen PBMC and was sequenced without being sorted. The sequenced sample was PBMCs, obtained at surgery. Receptor source: a female donor with early-stage non-small cell lung cancer.

About this clonotype itself: It may be a read error: a sequence one base away is much more abundant. The genes are TRBV5-1 and TRBJ2-1; D is perhaps TRBD1 (5 bases). The germline V and J ends were trimmed by 1 base and 9 bases, with 14 bases remaining between them. The CDR3 contains 14 residues. Germline V gives CDR1 SGHRS, CDR2 YFSETQ. The CDR3 here is CASSLRPGGAEQFF. In DNA form, the CDR3 reads TGCGCCAGCAGCTTGCGCCCCGGTGGGGCTGAGCAGTTCTTC.

The sample holds many counts of this clonotype. The V and J genes are TRBV20-1 and TRBJ2-1, with D possibly TRBD1 on 6 matching bases. This CDR3 has 14 amino acids. In germline, CDR1 is DFQATT, CDR2 SNEGSKA (reference sequence). V was pared by 8 bases and J by 0 bases, with 14 bases between. The CDR3 sequence is CSIYGGSSYNEQFF. CDR3 coding DNA: TGCAGTATCTATGGGGGCAGCTCCTACAATGAGCAGTTCTTC.

The chain uses TRBV19 and TRBJ2-5; tentatively, D is TRBD1 (5 bases). Germline V lookup: CDR1 LNHDA, CDR2 SQIVND (reference sequence). V gave up 8 bases and J gave up 3 bases, with 13 bases separating them. This CDR3 is built from 13 residues. CDR3 DNA: TGTGCCAGTTCAGGTATAGGGGAAGAGACCCAGTACTTC. It yields the protein CASSGIGEETQYF.

This clonotype was recorded many times. V usage is TRBV5-1 and J usage is TRBJ2-1; D gene unclear. Germline lookup yields CDR1 SGHRS and CDR2 YFSETQ. Trimming took 1 base from V and 6 from J, leaving 11 bases between them. The CDR3 consists of 14 residues. The CDR3 loop reads CASSLLGSVNEQFF. CDR3 sequence (DNA): TGCGCCAGCAGCTTGCTAGGGTCCGTCAATGAGCAGTTCTTC.

This clonotype has at least ten counts. This sequence joins TRBV7-2 and TRBJ2-1, with D hard to call. CDR3 length equals 13 residues. Trimming took off 3 bases at V and 8 bases at J, with 11 bases between the two ends. In germline, CDR1 is SGHTA, CDR2 FQGNSA. CDR3 sequence (DNA): TGTGCCAGCAGCTTCATGCCTGAGCATGAGCAGTTCTTC. This translates into CASSFMPEHEQFF.

This chain joins TRBV28 and TRBJ1-4; D is perhaps TRBD1 (6 bases). This CDR3 comprises 15 residues. V lost 6 bases and J lost 2, with 13 bases in between. Germline assignment: CDR1 MDHEN and CDR2 SYDVKM. CDR3 DNA sequence: TGTGCCAGCAGGGTCGCAGGGGTGACTAATGAAAAACTGTTTTTT. Its translation is CASRVAGVTNEKLFF.

This clonotype was detected many times. The gene calls are TRBV28 and TRBJ2-5; 7 bases fit TRBD1. This CDR3 has 15 residues. Germline lookup yields CDR1 MDHEN and CDR2 SYDVKM. With V trimmed by 5 bases and J by 3 bases, 9 bases remained unmatched. The CDR3 loop reads CASSPTWDSEETQYF. The CDR3 nucleotides are TGTGCCAGCAGTCCGACCTGGGACAGCGAAGAGACCCAGTACTTC.

This clonotype was detected ten times or more. The chain combines TRBV29-1 with TRBJ2-5; possible D gene TRBD1, 7 bases. The CDR3 loop spans 14 amino acids. Germline CDR1 is SQVTM and CDR2 is ANQGSEA. Trimming shortened V by 2 bases and J by 4 bases, and 14 bases separated the two germline ends. This CDR3 reads CSVELVRGAETQYF. The CDR3 DNA is TGCAGCGTTGAATTGGTCAGGGGGGCAGAGACCCAGTACTTC.

This clonotype was detected ten times or more. The rearrangement joins TRBV27 to TRBJ2-7; D is uncertain. V was cut by 1 base and J by 2 bases, with 6 bases left in between. Germline V lookup: CDR1 MNHEY, CDR2 SMNVEV (reference sequence). The CDR3 totals 13 residues. Written as DNA, the CDR3 is TGTGCCAGCAGTTTATATGAACCCTACGAGCAGTACTTC. Protein product: CASSLYEPYEQYF.

This clonotype has at least ten counts. The V gene is TRBV19, the J gene TRBJ2-2; D not certain. CDR1 and CDR2 from the germline V gene are LNHDA and SQIVND (reference sequence). CDR3 length equals 13 residues. V was shortened by 7 bases and J by 3 bases, with 9 bases between the two germline ends. In DNA form, the CDR3 reads TGTGCCAGTACTCAAGGGTACACCGGGGAGCTGTTTTTT. This translates into CASTQGYTGELFF.

This clonotype was seen ten or more times. V gene TRBV4-1 combines with J gene TRBJ2-7, with D perhaps matching TRBD1 or TRBD2 (6 bases each). V lost 4 bases and J 0 bases, leaving 13 bases between the germline ends. The CDR3 runs to 15 residues. Per germline, CDR1 MGHRA and CDR2 YSYEKL. CDR3: CASSPRDILSYEQYF. The CDR3 DNA is TGCGCCAGCAGCCCGCGGGACATCCTCTCCTACGAGCAGTACTTC.

As concerns this clonotype: This may be a read error: a much more frequent sequence differs by one nucleotide. V gene TRBV10-2 combines with J gene TRBJ1-2, with D hard to call. Germline values: CDR1 WSHSY, CDR2 SAAADI. The length of the CDR3 is 14 residues. This CDR3 reads CASGEFAGPRGYTF. CDR3 sequence (DNA): TGCGCCAGCGGTGAGTTTGCGGGCCCTAGGGGCTACACCTTC.

Many counts were recorded for this clonotype. The chain recombines TRBV20-1 with TRBJ2-5; tentative D call: TRBD2 (6 bases). Trimming removed 3 bases at V and 0 bases at J, with 11 bases between. CDR1 is DFQATT and CDR2 is SNEGSKA in the germline V gene (reference sequence). This CDR3 contains 14 residues. The CDR3 nucleotides are TGCAGTGCTAGGGGCGGGGTATACCAAGAGACCCAGTACTTC. Protein sequence: CSARGGVYQETQYF.

This clonotype was found many times. The genes are TRBV12-3 or TRBV12-4 and TRBJ2-2; unclear D gene. The CDR3 sequence is 14 residues long. Trimming removed 1 base from V and 4 bases from J, with 7 bases in between. This CDR3 is CASSLDTITGELFF. The DNA for the CDR3 is TGTGCCAGCAGTTTAGACACCATCACCGGGGAGCTGTTTTTT.

The chain is built from TRBV6-1 and TRBJ1-2; weak D call: TRBD1 (5 bases). V gave up 3 bases and J gave up 8 bases, with 19 bases separating them. There are 15 residues in the CDR3. CDR1 is MNHNS and CDR2 is SASEGT in the germline V gene. The CDR3, as DNA: TGTGCCAGCAGTGATTTCCCCGGGACTGTCGGCGGCTACACCTTC. Translated, it gives CASSDFPGTVGGYTF.

Many counts were recorded for this clonotype. The V and J genes are TRBV5-1 and TRBJ1-6; 9 nucleotides align to TRBD1. V was clipped by 4 bases and J by 10 bases; unmatched bases: 9. CDR1 and CDR2 (germline): SGHRS, YFSETQ. The CDR3 is made up of 15 amino acids. As DNA, the CDR3 is TGCGCCAGCAGCGCCCCGACAGGGGGAAGCTCACCCCTCCACTTT. Translation gives CASSAPTGGSSPLHF. Variable domain in full (rest from reference TRBV5-1 and TRBJ1-6): KAGVTQTPRYLIKTRGQQVTLSCSPISGHRSVSWYQQTPGQGLQFLFEYFSETQRNKGNFPGRFSGRQFSNSRSEMNVSTLELGDSALYLCASSAPTGGSSPLHFGNGTRLTVT.

This clonotype occurred many times. The chain couples TRBV7-2 to TRBJ2-1, with 10 bases fitting TRBD2. The CDR3 contains 14 residues. Germline V gene lookup returns CDR1 SGHTA and CDR2 FQGNSA. J gave up 15 bases and V 5 bases, and 13 bases lay outside the gene matches. The CDR3 sequence is CASSRSGASGGSFF. The CDR3 DNA reads TGTGCCAGCAGCAGAAGTGGCGCTAGCGGGGGTTCGTTCTTC.

This clonotype has just a few counts. V and J are TRBV28 and TRBJ1-2; 10 nucleotides align to TRBD1. The CDR3 covers 15 residues. Germline V gene sequence: CDR1 MDHEN, CDR2 SYDVKM. V lost 2 bases to trimming and J lost 4 bases; unmatched junction nucleotides: 4. The CDR3 protein is CASSLRTGGPYGYTF. As DNA, the CDR3 is TGTGCCAGCAGTTTACGGACAGGGGGGCCCTATGGCTACACCTTC.

This chain joins TRBV20-1 and TRBJ2-1; 11 nucleotides align to TRBD2. J was trimmed by 5 bases and V by 0 bases; bases with no gene match: 3. CDR3 size: 15 residues. The germline V gene has CDR1 DFQATT and CDR2 SNEGSKA (reference sequence). CDR3 bases: TGCAGTGCTAGAGATCGACTAGCGGGGAACAATGAGCAGTTCTTC. It is translated as CSARDRLAGNNEQFF.

The sample holds many counts of this clonotype. This chain uses TRBV29-1 with TRBJ1-2; the D is unclear. Germline V CDR1 and CDR2: SQVTM, ANQGSEA. V was cut by 3 bases and J by 2 bases, with 4 bases left in between. The CDR3 runs to 11 residues. The CDR3 DNA follows: TGCAGCGTTGAGACAAACTATGGCTACACCTTC. This gives the protein CSVETNYGYTF.

Many counts were recorded for this clonotype. The chain recombines TRBV29-1 with TRBJ2-3; D gene unclear. The CDR3 loop spans 12 amino acids. V gave up 6 bases and J gave up 4 bases, with 11 bases separating them. Germline CDR1 SQVTM, CDR2 ANQGSEA. The CDR3: CSVRISADTQYF. The CDR3 region has the DNA TGCAGCGTCCGGATCTCGGCAGATACGCAGTATTTT.

The gene calls are TRBV20-1 and TRBJ1-4; 7 bases map to TRBD1. Trimming took 2 bases from V and 5 from J; bases not matched to a gene: 11. Germline-derived CDR1 and CDR2 are DFQATT and SNEGSKA (reference sequence). The CDR3 runs 16 residues. This chain's CDR3 is CSARPPGQALNEKLFF. In DNA, the CDR3 is TGCAGTGCTAGACCCCCCGGACAGGCCCTAAATGAAAAACTGTTTTTT.